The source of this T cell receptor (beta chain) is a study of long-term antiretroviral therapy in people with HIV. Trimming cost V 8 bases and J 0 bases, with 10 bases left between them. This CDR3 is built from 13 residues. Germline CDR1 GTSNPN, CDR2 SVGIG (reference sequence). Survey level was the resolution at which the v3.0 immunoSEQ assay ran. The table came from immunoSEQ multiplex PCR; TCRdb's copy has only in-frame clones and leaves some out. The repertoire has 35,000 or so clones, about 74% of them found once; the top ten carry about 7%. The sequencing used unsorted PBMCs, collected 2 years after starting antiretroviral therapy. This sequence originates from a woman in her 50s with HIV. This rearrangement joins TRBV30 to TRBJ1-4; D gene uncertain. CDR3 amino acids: CAHGGSTNEKLFF. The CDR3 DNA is TGTGCCCACGGTGGTTCAACTAATGAAAAACTGTTTTTT. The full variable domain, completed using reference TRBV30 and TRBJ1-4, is SQTIHQWPATLVQPVGSPLSLECTVEGTSNPNLYWYRQAAGRGLQLLFYSVGIGQISSEVPQNLSASRPQDRQFILSSKKLLLSDSGFYLCAHGGSTNEKLFFGSGTQLSVL.